Listed below are T cell receptor beta chains from one sample, sequenced in a study of metastatic and nonmetastatic thyroid tumors. Using MiXCR, TCRdb reanalyzed the PCR reads. The sample shows fewer than 100,000 clones, more than 12% of them seen only once. Sequenced input: blood. The source is a female donor with papillary thyroid cancer or a benign thyroid nodule (not recorded which). Some clones in this sample may be carry-over from other donors' samples. The CDR3 runs from the conserved cysteine through the conserved F or W. A D gene is named only where the DNA matches it firmly. Clone size is not always given. Where it is, it says once, few, many or a class for expanded clones.

V gene	J gene	D gene	clone size	CDR3 DNA	CDR3 protein
TRBV5-1	TRBJ1-1	-	many	TGCGCCAGCAGCTTAACACCTCGCTACACTGAAGCTTTCTTT	CASSLTPRYTEAFF
TRBV28	TRBJ1-5	-	many	TGTGCCAGCTCGACAGCTAATAGCAATCAGCCCCAGCATTTT	CASSTANSNQPQHF
TRBV20-1	TRBJ2-3	TRBD1	many	TGCAGTGCTAGATGGGGAACAGGGGACACAGATACGCAGTATTTT	CSARWGTGDTDTQYF
TRBV6-2/TRBV6-3	TRBJ2-1	-	many	TGTGCCAGCAGTTCGTCGGTATTTGAGCAGTTCTTC	CASSSSVFEQFF
TRBV20-1	TRBJ2-3	-	many	TGCAGTGCTCGCCCCGGTGAGCGGTACACAGATACGCAGTATTTT	CSARPGERYTDTQYF
TRBV5-1	TRBJ2-3	-	-	TGCGCCAGCAGGGCACCAACCTCCGGAGGTAGCACAGATACGCAGTATTTT	CASRAPTSGGSTDTQYF
TRBV9	TRBJ1-5	-	many	TGTGCCAGCAGGGAGCCAGCCGCCCAAGCTAGCAATCAGCCCCAGCATTTT	CASREPAAQASNQPQHF
TRBV19	TRBJ1-6	-	many	TGTGCCAGTACCCCGGGGGGGTATTCACCCCTCCACTTT	CASTPGGYSPLHF
TRBV27	TRBJ1-6	-	few	TGTGCCAGAAATTTGGCGGGATCCGGTTCAACCCTCCACTTT	CARNLAGSGSTLHF
TRBV19	TRBJ1-5	-	many	TGTGCCAGTAACCGAGGGAATCAGCCCCAGCATTTT	CASNRGNQPQHF
TRBV6-1	TRBJ2-7	TRBD2	many	TGTGCCAGCACTCCATTTCGGGGGCGGGGGGGCCTCGAGCAGTACTTC	CASTPFRGRGGLEQYF
TRBV6-7	TRBJ2-5	-	many	TGTGCCAGCAGTTACTCCCGAATATTTCCGGGGGAGAGTTTCGGGACCCAGTACTTC	CASSYSRIFPGESFGTQYF
TRBV7-3	TRBJ1-2	TRBD1	-	TGTGCCAGCAGATTTAGACAGGGGGATGGCTACACCTTC	CASRFRQGDGYTF
TRBV19	TRBJ2-1	TRBD1	many	TGTGCCAGTAGTATTAGGGGGACAGGTTCGTACAATGAGCAGTTCTTC	CASSIRGTGSYNEQFF
TRBV12-5	TRBJ1-1	TRBD1	many	TGTGCTAGTGCTCGGGACAGAGAAGCTTTCTTT	CASARDREAFF
TRBV7-9	TRBJ1-1	-	many	TGTGCCAGCAGCTTAGTTAACACTGAGGCTTTCTTT	CASSLVNTEAFF
TRBV15	TRBJ1-6	-	-	TGTGCCACCACCAGAGATCCTTCAGTCCGGGCGGATAATTCACCCCTCCACTTT	CATTRDPSVRADNSPLHF
TRBV7-3	TRBJ1-1	-	many	TGTGCCAGCAGCTCCTGGCGGAGGGGAGAAGACACTGAAGCTTTCTTT	CASSSWRRGEDTEAFF
TRBV19	TRBJ1-2	TRBD1	many	TGTGCCAGTAGTGTCGAGACAGGGAACTATGGCTACACCTTC	CASSVETGNYGYTF
TRBV4-2	TRBJ1-5	-	many	TGTGCCAGCAGCCAAGAGGGAGTCGGGGATCAGCCCCAGCATTTT	CASSQEGVGDQPQHF
TRBV5-6	TRBJ2-5	TRBD1	many	TGTGCCAGCAGCTTGGAGGGGGCGACGACCCAGTACTTC	CASSLEGATTQYF
TRBV30	TRBJ1-2	-	-	TGTGCCTGGAGTTGGGGCGTCTACACCTTC	CAWSWGVYTF
TRBV7-8	TRBJ2-3	-	many	TGTGCCAGCAGCTTAGCACAGCGAACAGATACGCAGTATTTT	CASSLAQRTDTQYF
TRBV30	TRBJ1-2	-	many	TGTGCCTGGAGTGTGGCCTCGGGCCGGAGGGGCTACACCTTC	CAWSVASGRRGYTF
TRBV28	TRBJ1-4	TRBD1	many	TGTGCCAGCAGCCTAAGGGGGACAGATGAAAAACTGTTTTTT	CASSLRGTDEKLFF
TRBV5-1	TRBJ2-7	TRBD2	many	TGCGCCAGCGGTCTAGCGGGGGGGCCGTACGAGCAGTACTTC	CASGLAGGPYEQYF
TRBV20-1	TRBJ1-1	-	many	TGCAGTGCTAGCTCAGACAGAAACACTGAAGCTTTCTTT	CSASSDRNTEAFF
TRBV11-1	TRBJ1-1	TRBD1	once	TGTGCCAGCAGCTTAGTGTCCGGGACAGGGAACACTGAAGCTTTCTTT	CASSLVSGTGNTEAFF
TRBV30	TRBJ2-7	-	once	TGTGCCTGGAGTCGAACAGGGTATCGCGAGCAGTACTTT	CAWSRTGYREQYF
TRBV20-1	TRBJ2-7	TRBD1	many	TGCAGTGCTAGTCGACAGGGGATGCAGGAGCAGTACTTC	CSASRQGMQEQYF
TRBV11-2	TRBJ2-7	-	many	TGTGCCAGCAGCTTAGTCGGGCCATCAGGGGAGCAGTACTTC	CASSLVGPSGEQYF
TRBV15	TRBJ2-2	TRBD1	many	TGTGCCACCAGCAGAGAGCAGGGGGCGGTTCGGGAGCTGTTTTTT	CATSREQGAVRELFF
TRBV14	TRBJ1-1	TRBD1	many	TGTGCCAGCAGCCAAGGGATCGGGACAGGGTCTGAAGCTTTCTTT	CASSQGIGTGSEAFF
TRBV6-2/TRBV6-3	TRBJ2-1	-	few	TGTGCCAGCAGCCAGCTTGGGCGTGGGCAGTTCTTC	CASSQLGRGQFF
TRBV27	TRBJ1-5	-	few	TGTGCCAGCAGTGAGTTAGGGGAGGGTCAGCCCCAGCATTTC	CASSELGEGQPQHF
TRBV6-2/TRBV6-3	TRBJ1-1	-	few	TGTGCCAGCAGTTATTCCAGGGACACTGAAGCTTTCTTT	CASSYSRDTEAFF
TRBV7-2	TRBJ2-3	-	many	TGTGCCAGCAGCTCACAAAGCACAGATACGCAGTATTTT	CASSSQSTDTQYF
TRBV2	TRBJ2-1	-	many	TGTGCCAGCAGTGAAAGCGGATCCGGTGAGCAGTTCTTC	CASSESGSGEQFF
TRBV28	TRBJ2-6	TRBD1	-	TGTGCCAGCAGTTTTTCCGGGACAGGGAGAGCCGTGGCCAACGTCCTCACTTTC	CASSFSGTGRAVANVLTF
TRBV6-5	TRBJ1-1	-	many	TGTGCCAGCAGTTACGGGGCAGGGACCACTGAAGCTTTCTTT	CASSYGAGTTEAFF
TRBV9	TRBJ2-1	-	many	TGTGCCAGCAGCGTAGAGGGGCAGTACAATGAGCAGTTCTTC	CASSVEGQYNEQFF
TRBV5-1	TRBJ1-1	-	many	TGCGCCAGCAGCATGTTTACAGGGACCCCGGGCACTGAAGCTTTCTTT	CASSMFTGTPGTEAFF
TRBV6-2/TRBV6-3	TRBJ2-1	TRBD1	many	TGTGCCAGCAGCCGTCAGACAGGGGCTATCAATGAGCAGTTCTTC	CASSRQTGAINEQFF
TRBV20-1	TRBJ1-4	TRBD1	many	TGCAGTGCTAGTGCCTCCGGGACAGGGAGCGAAAAACTGTTTTTT	CSASASGTGSEKLFF
TRBV6-1	TRBJ1-2	TRBD1	many	TGTGCCAGCAGGGCAGGGGGCAACGGCTACACCTTC	CASRAGGNGYTF
TRBV25-1	TRBJ1-2	TRBD1	-	TGTGCCAGCAGTCCAACAGGGGGTCATGGCTACACCTTC	CASSPTGGHGYTF
TRBV24-1	TRBJ2-2	TRBD2	few	TGTGCCGCCAGTGCCCTAGCGGTGGGGCACACCGGGGAGCTGTTTTTT	CAASALAVGHTGELFF
TRBV19	TRBJ1-2	-	-	TGTGCCAGTAGTATGGGCAACAATGGCTACACATTC	CASSMGNNGYTF
TRBV20-1	TRBJ2-7	TRBD1	many	TGCAGTGCTAGCCCGAGACAGGGGATCCTCTCCGAGCAGTACTTC	CSASPRQGILSEQYF
TRBV4-2	TRBJ2-1	-	many	TGTGCCAGCAGCCAAGAACCCCTTAGCTCCTACAATGAGCAGTTCTTC	CASSQEPLSSYNEQFF
TRBV27	TRBJ1-1	-	many	TGTGCCAGCAGTTTGGGCAGGGGAATTCACACTGAAGCTTTCTTT	CASSLGRGIHTEAFF
TRBV6-1	TRBJ2-7	TRBD1	many	TGTGCCAGCGGTCTGACAGGGATCCACGAGCAGTACTTC	CASGLTGIHEQYF
TRBV6-4	TRBJ2-1	TRBD1	many	TGTGCCAGCAGCCTAAGGGACAGGAGCTCCTACAATGAGCAGTTCTTC	CASSLRDRSSYNEQFF
TRBV5-6	TRBJ2-2	TRBD1	-	TGTGCCAGCAGCAGCCAACAGGGGGCAATCGGGGAGCTGTTTTTT	CASSSQQGAIGELFF
TRBV15	TRBJ1-5	-	many	TGTGCCACCAGCAGAGATAATTCGGCAGGGACCAATCAGCCCCAGCATTTT	CATSRDNSAGTNQPQHF
TRBV7-9	TRBJ1-3	TRBD1	many	TGTGCCAGCAGCTTCGGGACAGGGAGGAACACCATATATTTT	CASSFGTGRNTIYF
TRBV5-6	TRBJ2-5	-	many	TGTGCCAGCAGCTTGGCTTCCCTGGGCCTCCAAGAGACCCAGTACTTC	CASSLASLGLQETQYF
TRBV11-2	TRBJ2-3	-	few	TGTGCCAGCAGCTCGACTATCGGGGTTAATACGCAGTATTTT	CASSSTIGVNTQYF